The entry that follows covers one T cell receptor beta chain sequence. This table comes from immunoSEQ multiplex PCR, and its TCRdb copy is limited to in-frame clones, with some not included. The sample includes about 67,000 clones, 80% to 90% of them seen just once. This sample was taken from a study of blood T cell repertoires in COVID-19. Background on the study: Samples representing acute and convalescent COVID-19 were sourced from the United States, Italy and Spain. PBMCs, B-cell-depleted T cells, or T cells provided the cDNA or gDNA that made up the material.

CDR3 length: 15 amino acids. The germline V and J ends were trimmed by 0 bases and 7 bases, with 16 bases remaining between them. CDR1 SGDLS and CDR2 YYNGEE come from the germline V gene. The chain uses TRBV9 and TRBJ1-2; D is perhaps TRBD1 (6 bases). The sequenced material came from peripheral blood. The receptor was isolated from a man between 45 and 60 years old with active COVID-19. This CDR3 reads CASSVGDITGRGYTF. The CDR3 coding sequence is TGTGCCAGCAGCGTAGGGGACATCACCGGTCGTGGCTACACCTTC. The whole variable domain, remainder taken from reference TRBV9 and TRBJ1-2, is DSGVTQTPKHLITATGQRVTLRCSPRSGDLSVYWYQQSLDQGLQFLIQYYNGEERAKGNILERFSAQQFPDLHSELNLSSLELGDSALYFCASSVGDITGRGYTFGSGTRLTVV.